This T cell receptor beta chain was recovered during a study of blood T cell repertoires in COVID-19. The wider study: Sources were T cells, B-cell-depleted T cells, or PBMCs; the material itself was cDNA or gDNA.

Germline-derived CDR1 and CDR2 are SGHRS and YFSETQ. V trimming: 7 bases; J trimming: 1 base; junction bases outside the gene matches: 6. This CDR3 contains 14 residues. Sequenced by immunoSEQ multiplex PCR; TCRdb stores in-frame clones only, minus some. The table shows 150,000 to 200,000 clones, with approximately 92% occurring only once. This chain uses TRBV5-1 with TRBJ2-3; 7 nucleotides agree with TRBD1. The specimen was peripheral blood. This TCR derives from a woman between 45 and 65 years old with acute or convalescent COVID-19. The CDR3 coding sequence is TGCGCCAGCCAGCCTACAGGGGGCACAGATACGCAGTATTTT. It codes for CASQPTGGTDTQYF.